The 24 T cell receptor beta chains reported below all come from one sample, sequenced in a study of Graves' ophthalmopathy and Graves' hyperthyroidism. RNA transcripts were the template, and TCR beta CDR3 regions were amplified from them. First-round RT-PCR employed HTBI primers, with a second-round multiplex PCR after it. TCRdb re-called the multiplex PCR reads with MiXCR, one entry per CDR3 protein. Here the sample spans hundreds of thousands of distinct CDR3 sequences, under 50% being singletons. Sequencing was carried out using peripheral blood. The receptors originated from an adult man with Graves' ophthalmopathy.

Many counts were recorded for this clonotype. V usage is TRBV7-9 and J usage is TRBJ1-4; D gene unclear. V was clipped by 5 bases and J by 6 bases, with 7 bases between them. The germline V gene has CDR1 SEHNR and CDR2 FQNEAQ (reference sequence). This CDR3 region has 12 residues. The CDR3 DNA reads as TGTGCCAGCAGCCCCCCGGATGAAAAACTGTTTTTT. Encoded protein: CASSPPDEKLFF.

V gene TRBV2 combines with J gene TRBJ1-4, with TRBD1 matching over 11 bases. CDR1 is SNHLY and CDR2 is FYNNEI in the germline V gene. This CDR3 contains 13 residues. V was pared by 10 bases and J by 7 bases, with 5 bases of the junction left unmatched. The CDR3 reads CANTGTGGEKLFF. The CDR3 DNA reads TGTGCCAATACCGGGACAGGGGGTGAAAAACTGTTTTTT. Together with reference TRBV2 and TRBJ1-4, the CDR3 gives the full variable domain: EPEVTQTPSHQVTQMGQEVILRCVPISNHLYFYWYRQILGQKVEFLVSFYNNEISEKSEIFDDQFSVERPDGSNFTLKIRSTKLEDSAMYFCANTGTGGEKLFFGSGTQLSVL.

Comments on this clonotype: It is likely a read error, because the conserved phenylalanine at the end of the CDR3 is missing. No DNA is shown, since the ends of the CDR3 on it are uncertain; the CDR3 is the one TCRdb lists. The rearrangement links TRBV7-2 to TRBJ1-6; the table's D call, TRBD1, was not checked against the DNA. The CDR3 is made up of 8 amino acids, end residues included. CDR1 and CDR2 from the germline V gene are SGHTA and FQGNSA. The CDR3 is CASSSPPG.

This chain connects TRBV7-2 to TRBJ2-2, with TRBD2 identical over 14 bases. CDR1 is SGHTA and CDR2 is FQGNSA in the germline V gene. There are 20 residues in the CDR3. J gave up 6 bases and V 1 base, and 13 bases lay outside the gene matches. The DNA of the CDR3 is TGTGCCAGCAGCTTAGTAGGAAGACTAGCGGGAGGGCCGTCTCCCGGGGAGCTGTTTTTT. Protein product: CASSLVGRLAGGPSPGELFF.

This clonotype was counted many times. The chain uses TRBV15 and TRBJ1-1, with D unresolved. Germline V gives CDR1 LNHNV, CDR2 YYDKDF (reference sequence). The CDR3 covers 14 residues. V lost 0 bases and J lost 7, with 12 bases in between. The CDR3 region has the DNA TGTGCCACCAGCAGAGATGGTGGTGGGAGTGAAGCTTTCTTT. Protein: CATSRDGGGSEAFF.

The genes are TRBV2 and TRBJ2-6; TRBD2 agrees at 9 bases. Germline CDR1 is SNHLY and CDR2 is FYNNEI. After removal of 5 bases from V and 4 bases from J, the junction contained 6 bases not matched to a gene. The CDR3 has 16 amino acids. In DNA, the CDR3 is TGTGCCAGCAGTCCAATTGGACTAGCGGGGGCCAACGTCCTGACTTTC. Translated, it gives CASSPIGLAGANVLTF.

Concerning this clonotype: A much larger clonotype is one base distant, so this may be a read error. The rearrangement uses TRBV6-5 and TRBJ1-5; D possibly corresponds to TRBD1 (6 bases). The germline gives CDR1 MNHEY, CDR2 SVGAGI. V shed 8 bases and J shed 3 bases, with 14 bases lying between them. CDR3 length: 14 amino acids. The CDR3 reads CASVNRENNQPQHF. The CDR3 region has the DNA TGTGCCAGCGTAAACAGGGAGAACAATCAGCCCCAGCATTTT.

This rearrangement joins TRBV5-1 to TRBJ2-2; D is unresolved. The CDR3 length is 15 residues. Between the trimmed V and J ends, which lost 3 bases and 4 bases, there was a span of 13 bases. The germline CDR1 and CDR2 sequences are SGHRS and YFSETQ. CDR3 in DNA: TGCGCCAGCAGCTCGGCAGGCGGAGTCACCGGGGAGCTGTTTTTT. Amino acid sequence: CASSSAGGVTGELFF.

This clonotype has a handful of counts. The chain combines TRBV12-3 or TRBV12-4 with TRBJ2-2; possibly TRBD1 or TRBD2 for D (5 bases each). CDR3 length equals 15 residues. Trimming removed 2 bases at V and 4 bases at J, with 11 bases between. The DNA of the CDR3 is TGTGCCAGCAGTTTATCCCCGAGGGGCACCGGGGAGCTGTTTTTT. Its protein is CASSLSPRGTGELFF.

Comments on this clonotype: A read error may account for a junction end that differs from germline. CDR3 in amino acids: CASSQPSGGTHPGANALTF. The CDR3 region has the DNA TGTGCCAGCAGTCAGCCTTCGGGGGGGACGCACCCTGGGGCCAACGCCCTGACTTTC. The rearrangement uses TRBV7-8 and TRBJ2-6, with 8 bases lining up with TRBD2. The CDR3 length is 19 residues. Germline-derived CDR1 and CDR2 are SGHVS and FQNEAQ.

DNA for the CDR3: TGTGCCAGCAGCTTACTAAGCGTTGACTCTGGGGCCAACGTCCTGACTTTC. It encodes CASSLLSVDSGANVLTF. This chain connects TRBV7-6 to TRBJ2-6; D ambiguous. The V and J ends lost 2 bases and 0 bases respectively, with 11 bases between them. Germline V gene lookup returns CDR1 SGHVS and CDR2 FNYEAQ. CDR3 size: 17 residues. Complete variable domain (other parts from reference TRBV7-6 and TRBJ2-6): GAGVSQSPRYKVTKRGQDVALRCDPISGHVSLYWYRQALGQGPEFLTYFNYEAQQDKSGLPNDRFSAERPEGSISTLTIQRTEQRDSAMYRCASSLLSVDSGANVLTFGAGSRLTVL.

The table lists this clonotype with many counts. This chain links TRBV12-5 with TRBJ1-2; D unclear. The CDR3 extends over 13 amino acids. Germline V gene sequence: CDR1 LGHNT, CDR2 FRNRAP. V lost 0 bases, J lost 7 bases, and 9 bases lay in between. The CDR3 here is CASGLVLAGGYTF. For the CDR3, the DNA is TGTGCTAGTGGTTTGGTACTAGCGGGTGGCTACACCTTC.

This CDR3 reads CASTGTGSPNYGYTF. As DNA, the CDR3 is TGTGCCAGTACCGGGACAGGGAGTCCTAACTATGGCTACACCTTC. This rearrangement joins TRBV19 to TRBJ1-2, with TRBD1 matching over 9 bases. This CDR3 is 15 amino acids long. The V and J ends lost 7 bases and 0 bases, in that order; junction bases with no gene match: 6. In germline, CDR1 is LNHDA, CDR2 SQIVND (reference sequence).

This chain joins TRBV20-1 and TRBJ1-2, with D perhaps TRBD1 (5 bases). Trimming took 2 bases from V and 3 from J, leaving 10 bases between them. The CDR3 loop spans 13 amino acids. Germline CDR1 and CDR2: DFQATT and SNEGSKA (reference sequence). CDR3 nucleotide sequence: TGCAGTGCTAGACAGGGCCTTCACTATGGCTACACCTTC. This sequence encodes CSARQGLHYGYTF.

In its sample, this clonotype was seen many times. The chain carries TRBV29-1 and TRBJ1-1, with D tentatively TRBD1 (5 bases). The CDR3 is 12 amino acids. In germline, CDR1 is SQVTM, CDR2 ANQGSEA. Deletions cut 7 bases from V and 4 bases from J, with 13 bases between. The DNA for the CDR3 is TGCAGCGCCGATACAGGAGCCACTGAAGCTTTCTTT. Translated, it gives CSADTGATEAFF.

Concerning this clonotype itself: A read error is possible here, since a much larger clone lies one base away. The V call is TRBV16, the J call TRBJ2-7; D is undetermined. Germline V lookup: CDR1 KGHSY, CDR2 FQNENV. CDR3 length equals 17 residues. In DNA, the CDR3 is TGTGCCAGCAGCCAGGGTATGGTGGGCGTGACGAGAGGCGAGCAGTGCTTC. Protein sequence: CASSQGMVGVTRGEQCF. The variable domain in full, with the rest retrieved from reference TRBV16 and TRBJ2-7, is GEEVAQTPKHLVRGEGQKAKLYCAPIKGHSYVFWYQQVLKNEFKFLISFQNENVFDETGMPKERFSAKCLPNSPCSLEIQATKLEDSAVYFCASSQGMVGVTRGEQCFGPGTRLTVT.

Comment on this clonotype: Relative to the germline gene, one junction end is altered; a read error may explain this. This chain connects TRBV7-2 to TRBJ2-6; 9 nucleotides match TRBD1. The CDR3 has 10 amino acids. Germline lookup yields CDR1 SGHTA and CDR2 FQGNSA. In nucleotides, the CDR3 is TGTGCCAGCAGCTTAGGGGGACAGGGTTTC. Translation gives CASSLGGQGF.

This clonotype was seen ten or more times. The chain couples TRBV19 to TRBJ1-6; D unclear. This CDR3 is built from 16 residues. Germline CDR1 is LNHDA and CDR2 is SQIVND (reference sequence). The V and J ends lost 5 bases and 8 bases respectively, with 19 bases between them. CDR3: CASSARGERRDSPLHF. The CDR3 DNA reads TGTGCCAGTAGTGCCCGGGGAGAGAGAAGAGATTCACCCCTCCACTTT.

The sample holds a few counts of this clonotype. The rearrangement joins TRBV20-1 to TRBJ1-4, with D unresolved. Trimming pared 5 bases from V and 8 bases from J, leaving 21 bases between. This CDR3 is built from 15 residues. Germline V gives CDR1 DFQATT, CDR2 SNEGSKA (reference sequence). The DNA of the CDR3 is TGCAGTGCTCCGCACCCTTACAGCGACCGGGAAAAACTGTTTTTT. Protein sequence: CSAPHPYSDREKLFF.

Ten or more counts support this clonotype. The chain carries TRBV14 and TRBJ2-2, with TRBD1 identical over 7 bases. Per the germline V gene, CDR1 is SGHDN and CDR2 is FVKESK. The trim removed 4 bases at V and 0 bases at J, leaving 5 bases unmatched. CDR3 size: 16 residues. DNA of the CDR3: TGTGCCAGCAGCCCCCGGGACAGATCGAACACCGGGGAGCTGTTTTTT. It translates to CASSPRDRSNTGELFF.

CDR3 protein: CAWSKAAVNTEAFF. In nucleotides, the CDR3 is TGTGCCTGGAGTAAGGCAGCCGTTAACACTGAAGCTTTCTTT. The chain uses TRBV25-1 and TRBJ1-1; D remains unclear. This CDR3 spans 14 amino acids. Per the germline V gene, CDR1 is MGHDK and CDR2 is SYGVNS. Trimming left V 11 bases short and J 2 bases short, with 18 bases between.

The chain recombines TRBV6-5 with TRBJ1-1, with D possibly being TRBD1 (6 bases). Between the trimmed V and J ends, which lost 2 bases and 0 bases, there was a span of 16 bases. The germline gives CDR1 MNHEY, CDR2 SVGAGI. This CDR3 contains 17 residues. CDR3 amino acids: CASSYQPGTSMNTEAFF. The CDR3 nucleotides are TGTGCCAGCAGTTACCAACCCGGGACAAGCATGAACACTGAAGCTTTCTTT.

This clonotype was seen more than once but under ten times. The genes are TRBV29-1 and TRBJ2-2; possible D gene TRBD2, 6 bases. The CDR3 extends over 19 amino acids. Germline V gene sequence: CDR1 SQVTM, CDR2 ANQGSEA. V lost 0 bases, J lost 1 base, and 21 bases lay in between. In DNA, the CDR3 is TGCAGCGTTGAAGATGTAGGGTTCCGGACTAACCGGAACACCGGGGAGCTGTTTTTT. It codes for CSVEDVGFRTNRNTGELFF.

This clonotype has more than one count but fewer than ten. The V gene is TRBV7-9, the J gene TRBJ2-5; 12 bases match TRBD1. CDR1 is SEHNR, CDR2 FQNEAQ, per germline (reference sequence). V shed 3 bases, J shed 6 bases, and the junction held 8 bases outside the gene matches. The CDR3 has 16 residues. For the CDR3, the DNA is TGTGCCAGCAGCTTTCGGTCCGGGACAGGGGGCCAGACCCAGTACTTC. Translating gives CASSFRSGTGGQTQYF.